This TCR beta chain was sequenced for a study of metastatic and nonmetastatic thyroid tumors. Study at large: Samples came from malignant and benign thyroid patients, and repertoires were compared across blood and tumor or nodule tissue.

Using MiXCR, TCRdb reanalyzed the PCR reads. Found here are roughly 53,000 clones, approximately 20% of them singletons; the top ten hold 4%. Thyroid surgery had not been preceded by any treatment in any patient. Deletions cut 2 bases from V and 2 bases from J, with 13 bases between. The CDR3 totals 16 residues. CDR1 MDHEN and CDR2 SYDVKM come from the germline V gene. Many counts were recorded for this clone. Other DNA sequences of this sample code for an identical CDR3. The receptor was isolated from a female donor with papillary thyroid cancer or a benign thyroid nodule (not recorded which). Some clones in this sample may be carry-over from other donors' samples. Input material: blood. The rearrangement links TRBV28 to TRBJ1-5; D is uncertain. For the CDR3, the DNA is TGTGCCAGCAGTTTAGTAGGGCGGGCGCGCAATCAGCCCCAGCATTTT. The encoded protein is CASSLVGRARNQPQHF.